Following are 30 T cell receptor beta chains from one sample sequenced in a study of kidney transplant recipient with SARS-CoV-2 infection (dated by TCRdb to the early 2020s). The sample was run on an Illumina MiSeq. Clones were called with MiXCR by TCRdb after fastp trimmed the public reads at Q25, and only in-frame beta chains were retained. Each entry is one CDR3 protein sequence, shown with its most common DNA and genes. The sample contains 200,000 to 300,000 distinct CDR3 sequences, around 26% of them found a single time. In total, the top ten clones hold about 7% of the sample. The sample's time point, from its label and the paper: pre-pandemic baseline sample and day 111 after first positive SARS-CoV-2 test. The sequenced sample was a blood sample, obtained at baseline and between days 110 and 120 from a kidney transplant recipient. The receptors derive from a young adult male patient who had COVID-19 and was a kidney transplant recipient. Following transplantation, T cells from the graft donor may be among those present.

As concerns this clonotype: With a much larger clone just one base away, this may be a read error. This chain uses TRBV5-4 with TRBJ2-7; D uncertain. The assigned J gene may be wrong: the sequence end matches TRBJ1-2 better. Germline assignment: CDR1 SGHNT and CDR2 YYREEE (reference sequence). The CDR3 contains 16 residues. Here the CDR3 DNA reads TGTGCCAGCCGAGATGCCGTACCAGGAAGGACCTATGGCTACACCTTC. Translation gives CASRDAVPGRTYGYTF.

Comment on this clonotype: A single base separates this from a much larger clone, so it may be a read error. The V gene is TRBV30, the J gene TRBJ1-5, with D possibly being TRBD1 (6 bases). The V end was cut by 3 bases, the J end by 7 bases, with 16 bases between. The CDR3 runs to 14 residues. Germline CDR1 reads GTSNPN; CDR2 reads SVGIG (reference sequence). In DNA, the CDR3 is TGTGCCTGGAGCGCTTTTGGGGGCATGCAGCCCCAGCATTTT. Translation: CAWSAFGGMQPQHF.

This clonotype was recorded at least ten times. In DNA, the CDR3 is TGCGCCAGCAGTTTTGGGATGCTACGCAGAAAGACCTATGGCTACACCTTC. This codes for CASSFGMLRRKTYGYTF. This sequence joins TRBV23-1 and TRBJ1-2, with unresolved D. TRBV23-1 is flagged as an ORF with uncertain function. The CDR3 runs 17 residues. The V end lost 5 bases, the J end lost 4 bases, and 23 bases lay between the germline ends.

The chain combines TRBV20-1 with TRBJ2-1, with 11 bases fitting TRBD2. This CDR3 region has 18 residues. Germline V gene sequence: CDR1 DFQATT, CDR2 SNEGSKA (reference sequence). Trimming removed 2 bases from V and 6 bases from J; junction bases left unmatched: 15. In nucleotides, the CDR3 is TGCAGTGCTAGACCCCATCCTACTAGCGGGGGTGCGGGCAATGAGCAGTTCTTC. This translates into CSARPHPTSGGAGNEQFF.

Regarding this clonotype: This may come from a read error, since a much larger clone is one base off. CDR3 in DNA: TGTGCCAGCAGCCCCCCCGGACGGAAAAATCAGCTCCAGCATTTT. Translated, it gives CASSPPGRKNQLQHF. The chain uses TRBV4-2 and TRBJ1-5; D is ambiguous. Germline V gene lookup returns CDR1 LGHNA and CDR2 YNFKEQ. The CDR3 sequence is 15 residues long.

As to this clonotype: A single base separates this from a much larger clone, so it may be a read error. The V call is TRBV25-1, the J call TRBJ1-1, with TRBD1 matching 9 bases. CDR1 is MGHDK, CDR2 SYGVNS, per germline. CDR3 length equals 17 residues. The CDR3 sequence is CASSEYGDREEDTEALF. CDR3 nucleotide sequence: TGTGCCAGCAGTGAATATGGGGACAGGGAGGAGGACACTGAAGCTCTCTTT.

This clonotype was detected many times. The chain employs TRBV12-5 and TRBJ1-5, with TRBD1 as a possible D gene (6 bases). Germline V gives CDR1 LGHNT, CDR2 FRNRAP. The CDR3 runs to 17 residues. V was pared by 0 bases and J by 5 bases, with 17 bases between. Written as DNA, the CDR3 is TGTGCTAGTGGTTTGGTTCCCCGGGGGCGGCAGGATCAGCCCCAGCATTTT. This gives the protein CASGLVPRGRQDQPQHF.

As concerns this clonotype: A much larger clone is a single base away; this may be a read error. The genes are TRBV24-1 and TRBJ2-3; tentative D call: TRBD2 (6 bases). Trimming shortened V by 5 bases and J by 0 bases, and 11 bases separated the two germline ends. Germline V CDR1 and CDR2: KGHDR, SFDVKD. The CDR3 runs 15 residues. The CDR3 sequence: CATSVSSDSTDTQYF. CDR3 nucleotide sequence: TGTGCCACCAGTGTCTCTAGCGACAGCACAGATACGCAGTATTTT.

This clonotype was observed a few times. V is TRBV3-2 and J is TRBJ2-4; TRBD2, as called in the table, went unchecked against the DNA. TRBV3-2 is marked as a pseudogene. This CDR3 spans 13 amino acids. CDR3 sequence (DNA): TGTGCCAGCAGCCACGGAGCGGGAGCAGTAGAATTCTTC. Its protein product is CASSHGAGAVEFF.

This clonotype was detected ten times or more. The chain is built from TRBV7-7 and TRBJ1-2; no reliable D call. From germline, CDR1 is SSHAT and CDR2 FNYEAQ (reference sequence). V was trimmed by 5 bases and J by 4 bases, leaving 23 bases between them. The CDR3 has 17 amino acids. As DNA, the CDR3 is TGTGCCAGCAGCCTTACATGTAAGTGCCGAAAGACCTATGGCTACACCTTC. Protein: CASSLTCKCRKTYGYTF.

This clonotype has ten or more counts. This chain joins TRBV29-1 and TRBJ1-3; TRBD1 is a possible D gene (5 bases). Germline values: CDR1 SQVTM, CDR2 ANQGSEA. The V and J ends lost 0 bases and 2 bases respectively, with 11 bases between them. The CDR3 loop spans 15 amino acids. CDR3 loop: CSVEDRARTGNTIYF. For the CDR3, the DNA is TGCAGCGTTGAAGACAGGGCAAGAACTGGAAACACCATATATTTT. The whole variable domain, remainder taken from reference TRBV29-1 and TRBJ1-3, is SAVISQKPSRDICQRGTSLTIQCQVDSQVTMMFWYRQQPGQSLTLIATANQGSEATYESGFVIDKFPISRPNLTFSTLTVSNMSPEDSSIYLCSVEDRARTGNTIYFGEGSWLTVV.

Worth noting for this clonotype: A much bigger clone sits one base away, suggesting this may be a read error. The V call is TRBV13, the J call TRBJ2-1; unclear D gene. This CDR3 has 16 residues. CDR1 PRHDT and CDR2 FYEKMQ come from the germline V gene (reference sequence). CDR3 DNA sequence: TGTGCCAGCAGCTTAGGCCTCGCCTTACCCTACAATGAGCAGTCCTTC. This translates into CASSLGLALPYNEQSF.

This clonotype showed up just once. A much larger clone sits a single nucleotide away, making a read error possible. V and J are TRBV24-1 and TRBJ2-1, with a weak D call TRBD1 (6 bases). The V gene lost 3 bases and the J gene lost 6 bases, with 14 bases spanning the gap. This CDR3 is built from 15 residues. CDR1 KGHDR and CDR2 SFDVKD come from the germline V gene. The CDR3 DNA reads TGTGCCACCAGTGATCCCATGGGACAAAGCAATGAGCAGTTCTTC. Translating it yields CATSDPMGQSNEQFF.

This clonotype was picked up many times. DNA of the CDR3: TGTGCCAGCAGCTCCTTTGAACGGGGGGAAGGATCACCCCTCCACTTT. This codes for CASSSFERGEGSPLHF. The gene calls are TRBV3-1 and TRBJ1-6; D might be TRBD1 (5 bases). Trimming shortened V by 5 bases and J by 10 bases, and 21 bases separated the two germline ends. Germline V gene data show CDR1 as LGHDT and CDR2 as YNNKEL (reference sequence). This CDR3 is built from 16 residues.

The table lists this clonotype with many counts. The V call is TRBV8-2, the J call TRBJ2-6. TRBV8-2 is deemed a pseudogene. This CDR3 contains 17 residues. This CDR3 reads CGKQSRITQSRANVLTF. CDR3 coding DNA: TGTGGCAAACAAAGCAGGATAACACAAAGTCGGGCCAACGTCCTGACTTTC.

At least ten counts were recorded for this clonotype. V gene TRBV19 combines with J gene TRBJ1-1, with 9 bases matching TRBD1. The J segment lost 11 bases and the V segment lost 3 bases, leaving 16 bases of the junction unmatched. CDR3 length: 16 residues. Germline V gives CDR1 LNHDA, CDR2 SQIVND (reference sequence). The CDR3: CASSIKKRTGVGGAFF. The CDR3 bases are TGTGCCAGTAGTATCAAAAAACGGACAGGGGTTGGGGGGGCTTTCTTT.

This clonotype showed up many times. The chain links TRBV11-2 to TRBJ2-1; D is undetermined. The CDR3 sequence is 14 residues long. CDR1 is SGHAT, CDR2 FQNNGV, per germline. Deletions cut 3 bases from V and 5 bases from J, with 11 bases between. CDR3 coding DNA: TGTGCCAGCAGCTTGCCTGACGGTCACAATGAGCAGTTCTTC. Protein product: CASSLPDGHNEQFF. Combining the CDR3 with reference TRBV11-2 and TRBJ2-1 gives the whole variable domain EAGVAQSPRYKIIEKRQSVAFWCNPISGHATLYWYQQILGQGPKLLIQFQNNGVVDDSQLPKDRFSAERLKGVDSTLKIQPAKLEDSAVYLCASSLPDGHNEQFFGPGTRLTVL.

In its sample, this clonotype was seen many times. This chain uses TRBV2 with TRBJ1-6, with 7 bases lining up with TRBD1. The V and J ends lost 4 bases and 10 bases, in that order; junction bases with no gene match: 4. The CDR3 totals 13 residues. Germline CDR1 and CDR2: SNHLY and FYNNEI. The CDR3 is CASSGQGNSPLHF. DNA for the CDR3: TGTGCCAGCAGTGGACAGGGAAACTCACCCCTCCACTTT.

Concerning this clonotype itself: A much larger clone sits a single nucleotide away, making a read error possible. The CDR3 loop is CASSDFSVVRKTYGCTF. CDR3 sequence (DNA): TGTGCCAGCAGCGATTTTTCGGTCGTTAGAAAGACCTATGGCTGCACCTTC. The genes are TRBV16 and TRBJ1-2; D unresolved. The CDR3 covers 17 residues. Germline V gene data show CDR1 as KGHSY and CDR2 as FQNENV.

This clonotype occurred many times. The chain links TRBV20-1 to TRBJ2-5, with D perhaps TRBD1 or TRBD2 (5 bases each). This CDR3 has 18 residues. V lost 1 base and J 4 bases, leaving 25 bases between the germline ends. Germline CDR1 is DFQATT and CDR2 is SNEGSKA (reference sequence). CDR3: CSARGIQRGSLMGETQYF. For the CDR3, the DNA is TGCAGTGCTAGAGGAATTCAGAGGGGATCGTTGATGGGAGAGACCCAGTACTTC.

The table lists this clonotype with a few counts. DNA for the CDR3: TGCGCCAGCAGCTTGGAGCAGGTGAACACTGAAGCTTTCTTT. Translating gives CASSLEQVNTEAFF. The gene calls are TRBV5-1 and TRBJ1-1; D gene uncertain. The V and J ends lost 0 bases and 0 bases respectively, with 6 bases between them. Germline-derived CDR1 and CDR2 are SGHRS and YFSETQ. The CDR3 covers 14 residues.

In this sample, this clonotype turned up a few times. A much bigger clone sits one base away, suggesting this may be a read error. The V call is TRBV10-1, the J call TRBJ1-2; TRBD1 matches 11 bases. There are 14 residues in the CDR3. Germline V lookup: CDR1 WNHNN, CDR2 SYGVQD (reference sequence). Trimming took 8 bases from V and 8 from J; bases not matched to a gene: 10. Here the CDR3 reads CASGPGQGAMGYTF. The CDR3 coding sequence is TGCGCCAGCGGTCCCGGACAGGGGGCTATGGGCTACACCTTC.

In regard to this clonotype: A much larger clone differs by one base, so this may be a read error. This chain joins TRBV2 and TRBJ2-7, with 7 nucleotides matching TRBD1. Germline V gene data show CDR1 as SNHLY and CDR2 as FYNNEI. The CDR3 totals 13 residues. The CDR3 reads CASTWDSSCEQYF. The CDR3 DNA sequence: TGTGCCAGCACCTGGGACAGCTCCTGCGAGCAGTACTTC.

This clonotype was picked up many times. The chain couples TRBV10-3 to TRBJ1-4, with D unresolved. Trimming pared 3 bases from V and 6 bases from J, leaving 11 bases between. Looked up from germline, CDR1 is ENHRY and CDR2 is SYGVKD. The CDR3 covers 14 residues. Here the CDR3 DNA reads TGTGCCATCAGTGACGGAGGGCGCGATGAAAAACTGTTTTTT. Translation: CAISDGGRDEKLFF.

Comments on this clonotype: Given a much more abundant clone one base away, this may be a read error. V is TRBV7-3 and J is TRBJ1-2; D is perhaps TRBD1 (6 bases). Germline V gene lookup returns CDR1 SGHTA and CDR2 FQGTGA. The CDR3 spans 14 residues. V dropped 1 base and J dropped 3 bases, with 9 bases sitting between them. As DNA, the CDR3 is TGTGCCAGCAGCTTAAGGGACATGTACTATGGCTACACCTTC. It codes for CASSLRDMYYGYTF. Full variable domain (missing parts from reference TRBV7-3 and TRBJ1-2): GAGVSQTPSNKVTEKGKYVELRCDPISGHTALYWYRQSLGQGPEFLIYFQGTGAADDSGLPNDRFFAVRPEGSVSTLKIQRTERGDSAVYLCASSLRDMYYGYTFGSGTRLTVV.

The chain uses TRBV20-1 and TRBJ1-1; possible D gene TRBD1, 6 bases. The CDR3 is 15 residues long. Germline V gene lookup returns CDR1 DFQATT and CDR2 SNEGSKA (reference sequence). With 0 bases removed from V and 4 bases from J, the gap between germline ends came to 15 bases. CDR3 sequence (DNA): TGCAGTGCTAGAGATCAAGGGGGAAGCTCCACTGAAGCTTTCTTT. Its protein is CSARDQGGSSTEAFF.

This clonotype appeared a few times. CDR3 sequence reads: CGARTGRSNTGELFF. DNA for the CDR3: TGTGGAGCGAGGACAGGGAGATCGAACACCGGGGAGCTGTTTTTT. This chain joins TRBV19 and TRBJ2-2, with 8 positions matching TRBD1. Germline CDR1 reads LNHDA; CDR2 reads SQIVND (reference sequence). The CDR3 is 15 amino acids.

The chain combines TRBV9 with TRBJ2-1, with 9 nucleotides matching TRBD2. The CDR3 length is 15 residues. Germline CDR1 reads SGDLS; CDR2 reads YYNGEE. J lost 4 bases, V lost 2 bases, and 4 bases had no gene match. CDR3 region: CASSVGGGVYNEQFF. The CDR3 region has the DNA TGTGCCAGCAGCGTTGGCGGGGGGGTTTACAATGAGCAGTTCTTC.

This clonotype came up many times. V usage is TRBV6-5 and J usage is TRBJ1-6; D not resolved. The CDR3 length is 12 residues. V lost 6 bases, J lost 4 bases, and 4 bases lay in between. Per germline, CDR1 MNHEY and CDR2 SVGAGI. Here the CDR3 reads CASRAYNSPLHF. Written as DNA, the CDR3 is TGTGCCAGCAGGGCATATAATTCACCCCTCCACTTT.

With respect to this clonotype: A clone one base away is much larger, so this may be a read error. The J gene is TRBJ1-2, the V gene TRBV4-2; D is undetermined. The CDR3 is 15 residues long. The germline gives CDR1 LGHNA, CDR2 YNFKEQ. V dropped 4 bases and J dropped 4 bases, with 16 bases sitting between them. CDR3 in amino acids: CASSRTGVTFYGYTF. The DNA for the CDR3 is TGTGCCAGCAGCCGGACGGGAGTCACTTTCTATGGCTACACCTTC.